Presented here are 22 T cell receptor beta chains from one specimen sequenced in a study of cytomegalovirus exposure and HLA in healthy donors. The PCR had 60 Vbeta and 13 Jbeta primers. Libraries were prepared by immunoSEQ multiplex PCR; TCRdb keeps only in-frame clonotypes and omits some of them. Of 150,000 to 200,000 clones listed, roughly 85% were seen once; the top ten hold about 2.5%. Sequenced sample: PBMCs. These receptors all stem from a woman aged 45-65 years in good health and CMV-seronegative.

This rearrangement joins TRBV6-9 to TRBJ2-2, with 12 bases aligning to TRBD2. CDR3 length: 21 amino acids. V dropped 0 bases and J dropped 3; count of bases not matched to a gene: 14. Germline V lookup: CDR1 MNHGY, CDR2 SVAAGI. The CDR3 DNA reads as TGTGCCAGCAGTTATTCTACGTCACAAGCTAGCGGGAGGGAGGACACCGGGGAGCTGTTTTTT. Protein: CASSYSTSQASGREDTGELFF.

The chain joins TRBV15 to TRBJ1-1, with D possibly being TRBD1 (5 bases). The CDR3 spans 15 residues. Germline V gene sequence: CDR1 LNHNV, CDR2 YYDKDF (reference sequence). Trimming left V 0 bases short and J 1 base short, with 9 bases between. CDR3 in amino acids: CATSRDGAGNTEAFF. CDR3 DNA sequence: TGTGCCACCAGCAGAGATGGGGCAGGGAACACTGAAGCTTTCTTT.

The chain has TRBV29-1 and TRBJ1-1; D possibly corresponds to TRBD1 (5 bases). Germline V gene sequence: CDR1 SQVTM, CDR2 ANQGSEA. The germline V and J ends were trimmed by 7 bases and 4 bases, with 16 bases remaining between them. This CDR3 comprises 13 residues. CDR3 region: CSGRGGVGTEAFF. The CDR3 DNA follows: TGCAGCGGAAGAGGAGGGGTAGGCACTGAAGCTTTCTTT. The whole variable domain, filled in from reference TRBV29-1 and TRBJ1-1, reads SAVISQKPSRDICQRGTSLTIQCQVDSQVTMMFWYRQQPGQSLTLIATANQGSEATYESGFVIDKFPISRPNLTFSTLTVSNMSPEDSSIYLCSGRGGVGTEAFFGQGTRLTVV.

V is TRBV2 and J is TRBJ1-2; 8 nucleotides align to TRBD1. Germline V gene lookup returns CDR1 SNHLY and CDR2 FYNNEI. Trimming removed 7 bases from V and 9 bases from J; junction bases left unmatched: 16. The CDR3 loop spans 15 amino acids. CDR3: CASIFPGQAPIRYTF. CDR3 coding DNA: TGTGCCAGCATTTTCCCGGGACAGGCGCCAATTCGCTACACCTTC.

The CDR3 DNA sequence: TGTGCCAGTAGGGTGGACAGGGCGAACACTGAAGCTTTCTTT. Translating it yields CASRVDRANTEAFF. The chain employs TRBV19 and TRBJ1-1, with 8 bases aligning to TRBD1. V was pared by 6 bases and J by 1 base, with 4 bases of the junction left unmatched. Germline CDR1 reads LNHDA; CDR2 reads SQIVND (reference sequence). The CDR3 is made up of 14 amino acids. The whole variable domain, remainder taken from reference TRBV19 and TRBJ1-1, is DGGITQSPKYLFRKEGQNVTLSCEQNLNHDAMYWYRQDPGQGLRLIYYSQIVNDFQKGDIAEGYSVSREKKESFPLTVTSAQKNPTAFYLCASRVDRANTEAFFGQGTRLTVV.

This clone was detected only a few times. CDR3 in DNA: TGTGCCAGCAGTTTTTACGGGGAAGGTGAGACTGAAGCTTTCTTT. This gives the protein CASSFYGEGETEAFF. V is TRBV27 and J is TRBJ1-1; D not resolved. In germline, CDR1 is MNHEY, CDR2 SMNVEV (reference sequence). The CDR3 is made up of 15 amino acids. V was pared by 3 bases and J by 5 bases, with 16 bases between.

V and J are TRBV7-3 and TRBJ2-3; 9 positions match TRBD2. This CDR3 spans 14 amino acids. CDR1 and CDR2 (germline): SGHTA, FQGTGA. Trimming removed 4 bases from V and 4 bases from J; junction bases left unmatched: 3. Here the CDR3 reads CASSSAGGADTQYF. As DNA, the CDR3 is TGTGCCAGCAGCTCAGCGGGAGGTGCAGATACGCAGTATTTT.

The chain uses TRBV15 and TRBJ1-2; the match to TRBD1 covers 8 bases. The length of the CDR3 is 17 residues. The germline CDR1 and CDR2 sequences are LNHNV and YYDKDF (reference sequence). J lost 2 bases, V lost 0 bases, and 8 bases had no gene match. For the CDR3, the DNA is TGTGCCACCAGCAGAGATAAAGGGACAGGACCCAACTATGGCTACACCTTC. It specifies CATSRDKGTGPNYGYTF.

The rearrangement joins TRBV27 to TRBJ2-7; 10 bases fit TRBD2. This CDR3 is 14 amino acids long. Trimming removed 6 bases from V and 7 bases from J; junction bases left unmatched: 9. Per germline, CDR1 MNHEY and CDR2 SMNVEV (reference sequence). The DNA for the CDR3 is TGTGCCAGCAGATCTCTAGCGGGAGCGGAGGAGCAGTACTTC. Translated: CASRSLAGAEEQYF.

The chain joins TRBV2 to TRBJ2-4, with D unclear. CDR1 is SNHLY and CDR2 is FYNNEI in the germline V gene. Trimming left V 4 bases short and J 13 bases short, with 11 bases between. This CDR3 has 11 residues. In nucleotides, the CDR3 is TGTGCCAGCAGTGGTAACATTCAACAGTACTTC. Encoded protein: CASSGNIQQYF.

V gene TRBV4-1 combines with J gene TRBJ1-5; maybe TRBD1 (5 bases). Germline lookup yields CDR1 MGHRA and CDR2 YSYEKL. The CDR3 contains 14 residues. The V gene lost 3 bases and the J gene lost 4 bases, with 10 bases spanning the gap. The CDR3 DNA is TGCGCCAGCAGCCAGACACAGGTTAATCAGCCCCAGCATTTT. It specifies CASSQTQVNQPQHF.

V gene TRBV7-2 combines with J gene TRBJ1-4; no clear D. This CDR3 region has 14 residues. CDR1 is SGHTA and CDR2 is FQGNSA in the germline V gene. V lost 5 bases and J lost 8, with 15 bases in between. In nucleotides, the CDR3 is TGTGCCAGCAGCCCGGTGATGAGAAACGAAAAACTGTTTTTT. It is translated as CASSPVMRNEKLFF.

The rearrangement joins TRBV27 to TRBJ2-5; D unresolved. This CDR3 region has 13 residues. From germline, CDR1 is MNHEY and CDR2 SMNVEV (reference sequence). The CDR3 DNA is TGTTGCCTCTACCCGGAGTACCAAGAGACCCAGTACTTC. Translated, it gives CCLYPEYQETQYF.

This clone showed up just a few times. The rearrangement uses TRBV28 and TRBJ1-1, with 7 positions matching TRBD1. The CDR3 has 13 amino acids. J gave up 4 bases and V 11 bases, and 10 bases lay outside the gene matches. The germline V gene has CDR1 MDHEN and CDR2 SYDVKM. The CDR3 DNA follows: TGTGCCTGCTTCCAGGGGGGAAGCACTGAAGCTTTCTTT. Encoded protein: CACFQGGSTEAFF.

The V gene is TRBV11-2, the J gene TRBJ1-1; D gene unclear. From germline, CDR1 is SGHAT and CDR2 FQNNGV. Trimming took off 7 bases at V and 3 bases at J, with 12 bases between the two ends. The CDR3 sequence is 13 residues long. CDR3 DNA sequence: TGTGCCAGCAAGCGGCCGGTGGACACTGAAGCTTTCTTT. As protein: CASKRPVDTEAFF. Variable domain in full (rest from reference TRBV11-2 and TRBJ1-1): EAGVAQSPRYKIIEKRQSVAFWCNPISGHATLYWYQQILGQGPKLLIQFQNNGVVDDSQLPKDRFSAERLKGVDSTLKIQPAKLEDSAVYLCASKRPVDTEAFFGQGTRLTVV.

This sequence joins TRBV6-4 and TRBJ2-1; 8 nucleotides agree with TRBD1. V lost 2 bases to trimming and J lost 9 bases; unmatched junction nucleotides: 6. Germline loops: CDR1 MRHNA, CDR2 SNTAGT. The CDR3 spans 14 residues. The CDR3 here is CASSDRTGKGEQFF. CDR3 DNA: TGTGCCAGCAGTGACCGGACAGGGAAGGGTGAGCAGTTCTTC.

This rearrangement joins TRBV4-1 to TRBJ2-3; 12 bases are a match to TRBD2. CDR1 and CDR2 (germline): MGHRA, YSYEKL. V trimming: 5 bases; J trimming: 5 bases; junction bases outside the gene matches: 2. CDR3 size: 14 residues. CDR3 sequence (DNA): TGCGCCAGCAGCTCGGGACTAGCGGGAGATACGCAGTATTTT. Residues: CASSSGLAGDTQYF.

The CDR3 DNA is TGTGCCAGCAGTCTTCTACTGGGCCCCTACAATGAGCAGTTCTTC. Its protein is CASSLLLGPYNEQFF. The V and J genes are TRBV27 and TRBJ2-1; D remains unclear. Germline V gives CDR1 MNHEY, CDR2 SMNVEV (reference sequence). Trimming stripped 5 bases from V and 2 bases from J, with 13 bases between. CDR3 length: 15 residues.

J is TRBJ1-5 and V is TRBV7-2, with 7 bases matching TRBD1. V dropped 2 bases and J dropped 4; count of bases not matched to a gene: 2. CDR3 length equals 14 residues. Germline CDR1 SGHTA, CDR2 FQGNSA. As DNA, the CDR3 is TGTGCCAGCAGCTTACTCAGGGGGAATCAGCCCCAGCATTTT. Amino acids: CASSLLRGNQPQHF.

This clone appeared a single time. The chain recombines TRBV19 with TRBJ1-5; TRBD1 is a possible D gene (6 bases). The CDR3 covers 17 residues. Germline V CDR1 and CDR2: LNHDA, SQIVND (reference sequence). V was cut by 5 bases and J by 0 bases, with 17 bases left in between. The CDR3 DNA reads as TGTGCCAGTAGTCCCCAGGACAGCCGCTATAGCAATCAGCCCCAGCATTTT. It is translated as CASSPQDSRYSNQPQHF.

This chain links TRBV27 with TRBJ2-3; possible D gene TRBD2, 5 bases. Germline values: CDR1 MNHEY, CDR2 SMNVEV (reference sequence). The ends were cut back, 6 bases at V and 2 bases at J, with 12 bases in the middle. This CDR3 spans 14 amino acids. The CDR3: CASSWRSATDTQYF. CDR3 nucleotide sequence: TGTGCCAGCAGCTGGAGGAGCGCCACAGATACGCAGTATTTT.

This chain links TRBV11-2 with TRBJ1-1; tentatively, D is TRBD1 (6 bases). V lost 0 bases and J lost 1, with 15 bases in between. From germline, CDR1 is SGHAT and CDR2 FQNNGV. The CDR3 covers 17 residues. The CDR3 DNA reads TGTGCCAGCAGCTTAGATCTTCAGGGGCCGAAGAACACTGAAGCTTTCTTT. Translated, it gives CASSLDLQGPKNTEAFF.